Listed below are T cell receptor beta chains from one sample, sequenced in a study of identical twins. A single record per CDR3 protein comes from TCRdb applying MiXCR to the 5' RACE reads. The repertoire includes more than 400,000 distinct CDR3 sequences, 13% to 15% of them detected once, and roughly 0.44% sits in the top ten. Another study also made use of these data, one on yellow fever vaccine responses in identical twins.

What was sequenced was CD4+ T cells sorted from blood. All receptors derive from a woman between 18 and 29 years old in good health. The CDR3 runs from the conserved cysteine through the conserved F or W. The D gene is left open where the match is weak. Size values are once, few and many counts, or a class for expanded clones, and some rows have none.

TRBV20-1	.	TRBJ2-5	.	TGCAGTGCTAGCCAGGGAGCGGAGACCCAGTACTTC	CSASQGAETQYF
TRBV14	.	TRBJ2-3	TRBD2	TGTGCCAGCAGCCGCCGGGAACTAGCGGGGGGGACAGATACGCAGTATTTT	CASSRRELAGGTDTQYF
TRBV9	.	TRBJ2-2	TRBD2	TGTGCCAGCAGCGTAGCCTCGGTCGGGAGCGGGATCACCGGGGAGCTGTTTTTT	CASSVASVGSGITGELFF
TRBV7-8	.	TRBJ2-5	TRBD1	TGTGCCAGCAGCATGGACAGGGGGCGTCGGGAGACCCAGTACTTC	CASSMDRGRRETQYF
TRBV7-7	few	TRBJ2-5	TRBD1	TGTGCCAGCAGCTTTCAGGGGGAGGAGACCCAGTACTTC	CASSFQGEETQYF
TRBV4-1	few	TRBJ1-5	TRBD1	TGCGCCAGCAGCCAAGATGGGCCCCGACAGGGTCCCAACCCCCCCCAGCATTTT	CASSQDGPRQGPNPPQHF
TRBV7-9	.	TRBJ2-5	TRBD2	TGTGCCAGCAGCCACGACTTCCCGACGCGGGGGGCCCAGTACTTC	CASSHDFPTRGAQYF
TRBV13	few	TRBJ1-1	.	TGTGCCAGCAGCTTAGCCGGGTTGCACACTGAAGCTTTCTTT	CASSLAGLHTEAFF
TRBV20-1	.	TRBJ2-1	TRBD2	TGCAGTGCTAGAGTGGGGCTAGCGGGAGTCGAGCAGTTCTTC	CSARVGLAGVEQFF
TRBV5-1	.	TRBJ2-5	.	TGCGCCAGCAGCCCCGGGCCTCCAGCCAGGGAGACCCAGTACTTC	CASSPGPPARETQYF
TRBV5-8	many	TRBJ1-1	.	TGTGCCAGCAGCTTTTTCAGGGGTGGGTTGCACACTGAAGCTTTCTTT	CASSFFRGGLHTEAFF
TRBV3-1	.	TRBJ1-5	.	TGTGCCAGCAGCTATAGCACAGGGAATCAGCCCCAGCATTTT	CASSYSTGNQPQHF
TRBV20-1	.	TRBJ1-1	.	TGCAGTGCCCCCGGGTGGCAAACCGGGAACACTGAAGCTTTCTTT	CSAPGWQTGNTEAFF
TRBV7-9	.	TRBJ2-2	TRBD2	TGTGCCAGCAGGGGACTAGCGATTGCCGGGGAGCTGTTTTTT	CASRGLAIAGELFF
TRBV7-7	.	TRBJ2-2	TRBD2	TGTGCCAGCAGCTCCCGGGCGGGAGTTATTCCCGGGGAGCTGTTTTTT	CASSSRAGVIPGELFF
TRBV5-1	many	TRBJ1-1	TRBD1	TGCGCCAGCAGCCCCGGGACAGGGGGGCCTGAAGCTTTCTTT	CASSPGTGGPEAFF
TRBV29-1	few	TRBJ2-3	TRBD2	TGCAGCGTTGAAAAACTAGCGGGCACAGATACGCAGTATTTT	CSVEKLAGTDTQYF
TRBV20-1	few	TRBJ2-7	TRBD2	TGCAGTGCTAGAGATTGGTCTAGCGGGAGCACCTCCTACGAGCAGTACTTC	CSARDWSSGSTSYEQYF
TRBV5-6	.	TRBJ2-1	.	TGTGCCAGCAGCTCCTCGGTCTGGTCACAAAGTGGGAATGAGCAGTTCTTC	CASSSSVWSQSGNEQFF
TRBV6-1	few	TRBJ2-3	TRBD1	TGTGCCAGCAGTAGGGACAGGGTGCGCACAGATACGCAGTATTTT	CASSRDRVRTDTQYF
TRBV5-4	.	TRBJ2-3	TRBD2	TGTGCCAGCAGCTGGGGGACTAGCGGGGCCCCATTGGGCACAGATACGCAGTATTTT	CASSWGTSGAPLGTDTQYF
TRBV11-2	many	TRBJ2-6	.	TGTGCCAGCACTCAGAGGAACTCCGGGGCCAACGTCCTGACTTTC	CASTQRNSGANVLTF
TRBV4-1	few	TRBJ1-6	TRBD1	TGCGCCAGCAGCCAATGGACAGGGTCGTATAATTCACCCCTCCACTTT	CASSQWTGSYNSPLHF
TRBV15	.	TRBJ2-1	TRBD2	TGTGCCACCTCTAGCGGGGGGCTTAGGAGCCATGAGCAGTTCTTC	CATSSGGLRSHEQFF
TRBV7-6	.	TRBJ2-5	TRBD1	TGTGCCAGCAGCTTAGCACCGGGACAGGGGACCTTGGGGGAGACCCAGTACTTC	CASSLAPGQGTLGETQYF
TRBV4-1	few	TRBJ2-7	TRBD1	TGCGCCAGCAGCCAAGATTCGAGGGACAGGGGCTACGAGCAGTACTTC	CASSQDSRDRGYEQYF
TRBV14	.	TRBJ2-1	TRBD1	TGTGCCAGCAGCCCAGGAGCCGGGACAGCGTTCTACAATGAGCAGTTCTTC	CASSPGAGTAFYNEQFF
TRBV12-3/TRBV12-4	.	TRBJ1-2	TRBD1	TGTGCCAGCAGTTATAGGACAGGGGGCTATGGCTACACCTTC	CASSYRTGGYGYTF
TRBV7-9	.	TRBJ2-7	.	TGTGCCAGCAGCCCAACCCGGGACTTGAGCTACGAGCAGTACTTC	CASSPTRDLSYEQYF
TRBV3-1	.	TRBJ1-1	.	TGTGCCAGCAGCCAAGATGCCGGGGCGAACACTGAAGCTTTCTTT	CASSQDAGANTEAFF
TRBV4-2	few	TRBJ2-1	.	TGTGCCAGCAGCCAAGCCTACTCCAGGGGTAATGAGCAGTTCTTC	CASSQAYSRGNEQFF
TRBV14	.	TRBJ2-1	.	TGTGCCAGCAGCCGACTACTAGCAAAAAATACCAATGAGCAGTTCTTC	CASSRLLAKNTNEQFF
TRBV4-2	few	TRBJ1-6	.	TGTGCCAGCAGTTCGGGTGATAGAAAGGGATACTCACCCCTCCACTTT	CASSSGDRKGYSPLHF
TRBV12-3/TRBV12-4	few	TRBJ1-5	.	TGTGCCAGCAGTTTGGGGGTCAATCAGCCCCAGCATTTT	CASSLGVNQPQHF
TRBV11-2	.	TRBJ1-2	.	TGTGCCAACAATACATATTCGGGTGGCTACACCTTC	CANNTYSGGYTF
TRBV5-1	few	TRBJ2-5	.	TGCGCCAGCAGCTTGGCTAGTCCTTCCGAGACCCAGTACTTC	CASSLASPSETQYF
TRBV24-1	.	TRBJ2-5	.	TGTGCCACCAGTGGGGGCCGGTACCAAGAGACCCAGTACTTC	CATSGGRYQETQYF
TRBV7-2	.	TRBJ2-7	.	TGTGCCAGCAGCTTAGTGTTGTCAAGCTCCTACGAGCAGTACTTC	CASSLVLSSSYEQYF
TRBV7-7	.	TRBJ2-2	TRBD1	TGTGCCAGCAGCGCGACAGGGGTGGGCACCGGGGAGCTGTTTTTT	CASSATGVGTGELFF
TRBV12-3/TRBV12-4	few	TRBJ2-5	.	TGTGCCAGCAGGCTCGCAGGGGTGACGACCCAGTACTTC	CASRLAGVTTQYF
TRBV4-1	.	TRBJ1-1	.	TGCGCCAGCAGCCAAGACTGGACAGAGAACACTGAAGCTTTCTTT	CASSQDWTENTEAFF
TRBV19	few	TRBJ1-1	TRBD1	TGTGCCAGTAGTATCGGGACAGGGATCACTGAAGCTTTCTTT	CASSIGTGITEAFF
TRBV12-3/TRBV12-4	.	TRBJ2-1	TRBD1	TGTGCCAGCAGTACTGGGGGGACAGGGGACAATGAGCAGTTCTTC	CASSTGGTGDNEQFF